These 24 T cell receptor beta chains share one sample of origin, sequenced in a study of cytomegalovirus exposure and HLA in healthy donors. The PCR was carried out with 60 Vbeta primers and 13 Jbeta primers. The table came from immunoSEQ multiplex PCR; TCRdb's copy has only in-frame clones and leaves some out. The data hold roughly 120,000 clones, with around 80% observed a single time. The specimen sequenced was PBMCs. The receptors stem from a woman younger than 30 in good health and CMV-seronegative.

V is TRBV30 and J is TRBJ2-1; D is unresolved. V lost 1 base and J lost 6, with 13 bases in between. This CDR3 region has 14 residues. Germline assignment: CDR1 GTSNPN and CDR2 SVGIG (reference sequence). CDR3: CAWSGVRSGNEQFF. The CDR3 bases are TGTGCCTGGAGTGGGGTCAGGTCCGGCAATGAGCAGTTCTTC.

The sample holds one count of this clone. A junction boundary mismatches the germline segment, possibly from a read error. V usage is TRBV9 and J usage is TRBJ2-4, with 9 nucleotides matching TRBD2. The CDR3 covers 15 residues. Per germline, CDR1 SGDLS and CDR2 YYNGEE. CDR3 nucleotides: TGTGCCAGCAGCGTAGATGGTAGCGGGAGCAACAGTCAGTACTTC. This codes for CASSVDGSGSNSQYF.

The CDR3, as DNA: TGTGCCAGCAGCTTCGGGGGTAGCCTCTCCTACGAGCAGTACTTC. It translates to CASSFGGSLSYEQYF. The V and J genes are TRBV7-2 and TRBJ2-7, with TRBD2 as a possible D gene (6 bases). Germline V gene data show CDR1 as SGHTA and CDR2 as FQGNSA. V was clipped by 3 bases and J by 0 bases, with 12 bases between them. CDR3 size: 15 residues.

The chain has TRBV6-6 and TRBJ1-2; weak D call: TRBD1 (6 bases). V lost 5 bases, J lost 4 bases, and 8 bases lay in between. The CDR3 contains 12 residues. CDR1 is MNHNY, CDR2 SVGAGI, per germline (reference sequence). The chain's CDR3 is CASSDRIYGYTF. CDR3 coding DNA: TGTGCCAGCAGTGACAGGATCTATGGCTACACCTTC.

The chain recombines TRBV9 with TRBJ2-3, with 9 nucleotides matching TRBD2. Germline assignment: CDR1 SGDLS and CDR2 YYNGEE. The CDR3 extends over 14 amino acids. With 0 bases clipped from V and 5 bases from J, the junction kept 1 base outside the gene matches. DNA of the CDR3: TGTGCCAGCAGCGTAGCGACTAGCGGAGATACGCAGTATTTT. Translating it yields CASSVATSGDTQYF. The variable domain in full, with the rest retrieved from reference TRBV9 and TRBJ2-3, is DSGVTQTPKHLITATGQRVTLRCSPRSGDLSVYWYQQSLDQGLQFLIQYYNGEERAKGNILERFSAQQFPDLHSELNLSSLELGDSALYFCASSVATSGDTQYFGPGTRLTVL.

The chain employs TRBV6-1 and TRBJ2-7; possibly TRBD2 for D (5 bases). CDR1 and CDR2 from the germline V gene are MNHNS and SASEGT. V lost 7 bases to trimming and J lost 7 bases, with 23 bases between them. The CDR3 covers 15 residues. CDR3 loop: CASKLRLEALREQYF. The CDR3 DNA reads as TGTGCCAGCAAGCTCCGCCTGGAGGCCCTTCGGGAGCAGTACTTC.

The rearrangement uses TRBV10-3 and TRBJ1-1; D is unresolved. The CDR3 consists of 15 residues. Germline CDR1 ENHRY, CDR2 SYGVKD. V lost 3 bases and J lost 3, with 14 bases in between. For the CDR3, the DNA is TGTGCCATCAGTGATTGGGAGAAGGAGGACACTGAAGCTTTCTTT. Amino acid sequence: CAISDWEKEDTEAFF.

Points on this clone: One junction end does not reproduce the germline sequence, and a read error may be involved. J is TRBJ2-6 and V is TRBV29-1, with D possibly TRBD1 on 6 matching bases. There are 14 residues in the CDR3. Germline-derived CDR1 and CDR2 are SQVTM and ANQGSEA. Here the CDR3 DNA reads TGCAGCGTTTTACAGGGCGCTGGGGCCAACGGCCTGACTTTC. This codes for CSVLQGAGANGLTF.

The gene calls are TRBV6-1 and TRBJ1-4, with D maybe TRBD1 (6 bases). The CDR3 has 16 amino acids. CDR1 and CDR2 from the germline V gene are MNHNS and SASEGT. Trimming removed 1 base at V and 14 bases at J, with 23 bases between. The CDR3, as DNA: TGTGCCAGCAGTGAAGAGCAGCAGGGGCCTCTAAATGTGCTGTTTTTT. Amino acid sequence: CASSEEQQGPLNVLFF.

Only one count was recorded for this clone. The V gene is TRBV6-1, the J gene TRBJ2-7; 7 bases agree with TRBD1. The junction had 8 bases not matched to a gene; V was cut back by 6 bases and J by 3 bases. CDR1 MNHNS and CDR2 SASEGT come from the germline V gene. CDR3 size: 14 residues. DNA of the CDR3: TGTGCCAGCAGCTCCCGGGACAGATACTACGAGCAGTACTTC. Its translation: CASSSRDRYYEQYF.

The chain joins TRBV27 to TRBJ2-1; D is uncertain. CDR1 and CDR2 (germline): MNHEY, SMNVEV (reference sequence). Trimming stripped 2 bases from V and 0 bases from J, with 5 bases between. CDR3 length: 14 residues. CDR3 residues: CASSLISSYNEQFF. The CDR3 bases are TGTGCCAGCAGTTTAATTAGCTCCTACAATGAGCAGTTCTTC.

The chain joins TRBV27 to TRBJ1-1; tentatively, D is TRBD1 (5 bases). The germline V gene has CDR1 MNHEY and CDR2 SMNVEV (reference sequence). The CDR3 covers 15 residues. Trimming stripped 4 bases from V and 11 bases from J, with 23 bases between. The CDR3 region has the DNA TGTGCCAGCAGTTCGTTTGGGCAGGGTGCAAATGCGGCTTTCTTT. It is translated as CASSSFGQGANAAFF.

The chain joins TRBV7-9 to TRBJ1-1; 7 nucleotides match TRBD1. This CDR3 region has 18 residues. The J segment lost 1 base and the V segment lost 5 bases, leaving 16 bases of the junction unmatched. Germline V gene sequence: CDR1 SEHNR, CDR2 FQNEAQ (reference sequence). The CDR3 loop reads CASSPIQTGPPSNTEAFF. The CDR3 DNA follows: TGTGCCAGCAGCCCCATCCAGACAGGGCCACCCTCGAACACTGAAGCTTTCTTT.

The sample holds one count of this clone. CDR3 region: CAISESLTGTSGANVLTF. The DNA of the CDR3 is TGTGCCATCAGTGAGTCGCTGACAGGGACCTCCGGGGCCAACGTCCTGACTTTC. This chain connects TRBV10-3 to TRBJ2-6, with 7 bases aligning to TRBD1. The germline V gene encodes CDR1 ENHRY and CDR2 SYGVKD. The CDR3 is made up of 18 amino acids. Losses at the gene ends were 0 bases for V and 4 bases for J; bases not matched to a gene: 9.

The chain couples TRBV6-1 to TRBJ1-2, with D perhaps matching TRBD1 (5 bases). Trimming removed 1 base from V and 3 bases from J, with 9 bases in between. The CDR3 loop spans 14 amino acids. Per germline, CDR1 MNHNS and CDR2 SASEGT. Written as DNA, the CDR3 is TGTGCCAGCAGTGAAGTGGGGGGATACTATGGCTACACCTTC. Translated, it gives CASSEVGGYYGYTF.

The rearrangement uses TRBV25-1 and TRBJ1-1; 10 bases are shared with TRBD1. V trimming: 2 bases; J trimming: 5 bases; junction bases outside the gene matches: 11. CDR3 size: 17 residues. The germline V gene encodes CDR1 MGHDK and CDR2 SYGVNS. Here the CDR3 reads CASSEVRRTGGGTEAFF. The CDR3 DNA is TGTGCCAGCAGTGAAGTCCGCCGGACAGGGGGTGGGACTGAAGCTTTCTTT.

The chain combines TRBV10-1 with TRBJ2-5; D gene uncertain. The CDR3 totals 14 residues. V lost 3 bases to trimming and J lost 5 bases, with 13 bases between them. Germline loops: CDR1 WNHNN, CDR2 SYGVQD (reference sequence). CDR3 region: CASSETASWETQYF. The CDR3 DNA sequence: TGCGCCAGCAGTGAAACAGCCTCATGGGAGACCCAGTACTTC.

The V call is TRBV28, the J call TRBJ1-2; 8 nucleotides match TRBD1. The CDR3 is 17 residues long. With V trimmed by 4 bases and J by 3 bases, 13 bases remained unmatched. Germline CDR1 and CDR2: MDHEN and SYDVKM. This CDR3 reads CASSSPRGRWVDYGYTF. The CDR3 DNA follows: TGTGCCAGCAGTTCACCCAGGGGGCGTTGGGTGGACTATGGCTACACCTTC.

The chain carries TRBV14 and TRBJ1-2, with TRBD1 matching over 7 bases. The CDR3 extends over 17 amino acids. Germline trimming cut 0 bases from V and 0 bases from J; bases unmatched to any gene: 7. Germline CDR1 and CDR2: SGHDN and FVKESK. The CDR3 bases are TGTGCCAGCAGCCAAGAAGGAGCGAGGGGGCCTAACTATGGCTACACCTTC. Translated, it gives CASSQEGARGPNYGYTF.

The V and J genes are TRBV6-5 and TRBJ2-1; 9 nucleotides match TRBD1. Looked up from germline, CDR1 is MNHEY and CDR2 is SVGAGI. CDR3 size: 14 residues. Trimming at V came to 5 bases and at J to 6 bases, leaving 5 bases not matched to a gene. CDR3 amino acids: CASSRQGGPNEQFF. DNA for the CDR3: TGTGCCAGCAGTAGACAGGGGGGCCCCAATGAGCAGTTCTTC.

This clone occurred once. The chain has TRBV6-1 and TRBJ2-7; a weak D match, TRBD2 (6 bases). V gave up 2 bases and J gave up 2 bases, with 22 bases separating them. This CDR3 is built from 18 residues. CDR1 is MNHNS and CDR2 is SASEGT in the germline V gene. The chain's CDR3 is CASSEFARYRGFTYEQYF. DNA of the CDR3: TGTGCCAGCAGTGAATTCGCCCGATACCGGGGGTTTACCTACGAGCAGTACTTC.

The sample holds one count of this clone. The chain has TRBV14 and TRBJ1-1, with D perhaps TRBD1 (5 bases). V was shortened by 5 bases and J by 1 base, with 23 bases between the two germline ends. This CDR3 is 18 amino acids long. Germline CDR1 reads SGHDN; CDR2 reads FVKESK. CDR3 nucleotide sequence: TGTGCCAGCAGCTCAGAAATGGGGCAAATTAGGGCGAACACTGAAGCTTTCTTT. Residues: CASSSEMGQIRANTEAFF.

The chain recombines TRBV7-6 with TRBJ2-7; 11 bases fit TRBD2. With 5 bases clipped from V and 2 bases from J, the junction kept 5 bases outside the gene matches. The CDR3 loop spans 15 amino acids. The germline V gene has CDR1 SGHVS and CDR2 FNYEAQ. CDR3 residues: CASSIGTSGTYEQYF. In nucleotides, the CDR3 is TGTGCCAGCAGCATCGGGACTAGCGGCACCTACGAGCAGTACTTC.

The genes are TRBV5-1 and TRBJ2-1, with TRBD1 identical over 8 bases. The length of the CDR3 is 16 residues. CDR1 and CDR2 (germline): SGHRS, YFSETQ. Trimming took 0 bases from V and 6 from J; bases not matched to a gene: 8. Written as DNA, the CDR3 is TGCGCCAGCAGCTTGGGTTTAAGAACAGGGGGCAATGAGCAGTTCTTC. It codes for CASSLGLRTGGNEQFF.